The rows below give T cell receptor beta chains drawn from one sample of a study of response to subunit inactivated influenza vaccine. TCRdb reprocessed the RT-PCR reads with MiXCR, giving one entry per CDR3 protein. This table holds about 530,000 distinct CDR3 sequences, 12% found once. Source: PBMCs from blood, taken on the day of vaccination. These receptors were collected from a man in his fifties or sixties who received an inactivated influenza vaccine. CDR3s include the opening cysteine and the closing phenylalanine or tryptophan. Rows give clone size only sometimes, using once, few, many, or a class for an expanded clone.

TRBV5-5 - CASSERFTEYQETQYF
TRBV29-1 - CSVAGLAGVFNEQFF
TRBV29-1 - CSVEDQGAGGSTDTQYF
TRBV5-1 - CASSRTVGFTNSEQYF
TRBV5-1 many CASSLGQGIGELFF
TRBV20-1 many CSARDPDGYLYEQYF
TRBV9 - CASSVEATGHNEQFF
TRBV7-2 - CASSLRVGRLYF
TRBV27 few CASSSGTKGGEQYF
TRBV5-1 - CASSFGTPGRETQYF
TRBV28 few CASTALAFSGSKYNEQFF
TRBV5-5 - CASSFTSGGAVTQYF
TRBV24-1 many CATSQRDPDTQYF
TRBV20-1 - CSARGQGAATYEQYF
TRBV7-2 few CASSIPGLYEQYF
TRBV11-2 many CASSLAWNQPQHF
TRBV11-3 few CASSLDGTSNTGELFF
TRBV6-2/TRBV6-3 - CASRQTGGLTGELFF
TRBV6-2/TRBV6-3 - CASSYRLALAGGFNEQFF
TRBV15 - CATSRDPRPRDNEQFF
TRBV28 few CASTLGQFQPQHF
TRBV28 - CASSRGLALYNEQFF
TRBV7-2 - CASSLTWDRTYEQYF
TRBV25-1 - CASSPISPYRSNEQFF
TRBV28 - CASRDGTSAYEQYF
TRBV28 few CASSSPQEQAREQYF
TRBV7-8 few CASSAAGGWNEKLFF
TRBV20-1 - CSAMTGPNQPQHF
TRBV29-1 many CSVALTGGIYEQYF
TRBV27 many CASSFGTAANEQFF
TRBV7-2 few CASSLANLYEQYF
TRBV11-1 - CASSLNRWANSYEQYF
TRBV7-2 - CASSLPSVTEAFF